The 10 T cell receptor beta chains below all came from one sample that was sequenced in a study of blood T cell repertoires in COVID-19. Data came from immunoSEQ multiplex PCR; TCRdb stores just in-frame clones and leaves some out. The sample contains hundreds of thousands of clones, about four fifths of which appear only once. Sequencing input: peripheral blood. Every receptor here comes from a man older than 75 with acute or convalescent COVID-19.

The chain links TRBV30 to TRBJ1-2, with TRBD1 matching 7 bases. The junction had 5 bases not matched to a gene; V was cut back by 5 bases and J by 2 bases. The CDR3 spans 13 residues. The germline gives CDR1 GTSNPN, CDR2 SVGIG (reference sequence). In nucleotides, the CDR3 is TGTGCCTGGGACTCAGGGGGGAACTATGGCTACACCTTC. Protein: CAWDSGGNYGYTF.

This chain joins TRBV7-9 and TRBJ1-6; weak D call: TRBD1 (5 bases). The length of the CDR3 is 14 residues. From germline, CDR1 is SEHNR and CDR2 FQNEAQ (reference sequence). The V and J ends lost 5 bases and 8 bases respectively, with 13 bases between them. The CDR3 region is CASSLGEGYSPLHF. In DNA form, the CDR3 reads TGTGCCAGCAGCCTCGGGGAGGGGTATTCACCCCTCCACTTT. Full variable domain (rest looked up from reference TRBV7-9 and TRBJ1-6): DTGVSQNPRHKITKRGQNVTFRCDPISEHNRLYWYRQTLGQGPEFLTYFQNEAQLEKSRLLSDRFSAERPKGSFSTLEIQRTEQGDSAMYLCASSLGEGYSPLHFGNGTRLTVT.

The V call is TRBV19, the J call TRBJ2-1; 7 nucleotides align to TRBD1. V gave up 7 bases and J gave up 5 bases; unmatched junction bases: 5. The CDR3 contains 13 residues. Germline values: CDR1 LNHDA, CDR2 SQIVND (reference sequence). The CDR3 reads CASTLGQNNEQFF. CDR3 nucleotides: TGTGCCAGTACGCTGGGACAGAACAATGAGCAGTTCTTC.

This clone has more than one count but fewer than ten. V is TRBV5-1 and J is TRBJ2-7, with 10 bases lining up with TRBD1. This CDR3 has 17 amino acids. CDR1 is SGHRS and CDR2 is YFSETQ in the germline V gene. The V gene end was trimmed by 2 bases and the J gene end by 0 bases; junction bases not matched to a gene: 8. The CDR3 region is CASSLSLRTGGSYEQYF. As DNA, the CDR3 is TGCGCCAGCAGCTTATCACTTAGGACAGGGGGCTCCTACGAGCAGTACTTC.

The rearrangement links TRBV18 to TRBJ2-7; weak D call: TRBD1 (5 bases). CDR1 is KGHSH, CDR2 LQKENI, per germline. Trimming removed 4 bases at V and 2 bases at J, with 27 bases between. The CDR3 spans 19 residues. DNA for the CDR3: TGTGCCAGCTCACTAACTAACCCTCTTGCGACAGTTCTTACCTACGAGCAGTACTTC. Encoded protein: CASSLTNPLATVLTYEQYF.

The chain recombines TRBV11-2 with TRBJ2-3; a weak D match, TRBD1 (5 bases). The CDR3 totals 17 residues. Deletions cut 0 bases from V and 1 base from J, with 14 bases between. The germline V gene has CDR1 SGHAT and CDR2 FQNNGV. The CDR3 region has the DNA TGTGCCAGCAGCTTAGATCTGGCGAGGACACGCACAGATACGCAGTATTTT. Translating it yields CASSLDLARTRTDTQYF.

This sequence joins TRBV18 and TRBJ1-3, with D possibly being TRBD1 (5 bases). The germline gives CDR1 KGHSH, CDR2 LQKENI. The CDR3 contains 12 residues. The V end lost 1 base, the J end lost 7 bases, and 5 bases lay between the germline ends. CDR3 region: CASSPQGNTIYF. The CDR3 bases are TGTGCCAGCTCACCACAGGGGAACACCATATATTTT.

In DNA form, the CDR3 reads TGTGCCATCAGTGAAGGCGGGACCTACAATGAGCAGTTCTTC. Translating it yields CAISEGGTYNEQFF. The rearrangement links TRBV10-3 to TRBJ2-1, with D maybe TRBD2 (6 bases). The V and J ends lost 3 bases and 2 bases respectively, with 8 bases between them. Germline CDR1 ENHRY, CDR2 SYGVKD. This CDR3 spans 14 amino acids.

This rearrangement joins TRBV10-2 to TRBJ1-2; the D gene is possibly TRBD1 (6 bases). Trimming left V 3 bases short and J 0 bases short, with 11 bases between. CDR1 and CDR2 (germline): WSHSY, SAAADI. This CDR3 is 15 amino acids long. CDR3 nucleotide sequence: TGCGCCAGCAGTGATTTCTCAGGGGCTAACTATGGCTACACCTTC. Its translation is CASSDFSGANYGYTF.

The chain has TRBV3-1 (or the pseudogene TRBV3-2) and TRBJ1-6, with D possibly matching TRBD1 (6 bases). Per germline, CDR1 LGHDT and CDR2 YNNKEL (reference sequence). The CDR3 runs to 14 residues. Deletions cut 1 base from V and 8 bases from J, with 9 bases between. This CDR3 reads CASSQVAGDSPLHF. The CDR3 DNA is TGTGCCAGCAGCCAAGTAGCAGGGGATTCACCCCTCCACTTT.